This entry lists 23 T cell receptor beta chains sequenced from one sample in a study of Graves' ophthalmopathy and Graves' hyperthyroidism. The study amplified TCR beta CDR3 regions using RNA transcripts. Following a first-round RT-PCR that used HTBI primers, a second-round multiplex PCR was carried out. MiXCR was run by TCRdb on the multiplex PCR reads, yielding one entry per CDR3 protein. The table lists 600,000 to 700,000 distinct CDR3 sequences, approximately 39% of them singletons, with around 3.3% in the top ten. The sequenced sample was peripheral blood. The receptors come from an adult man with Graves' ophthalmopathy.

Notes on this clonotype: A read error may be the cause here, since a much bigger clone is one base away. The CDR3 region has the DNA TGTGCCAGCAGTTACTCTCAGCAGGAGACCCAGTACTTC. This codes for CASSYSQQETQYF. This chain uses TRBV6-5 with TRBJ2-5; D is unclear. V lost 0 bases and J 5 bases, leaving 7 bases between the germline ends. CDR3 length equals 13 residues. Per the germline V gene, CDR1 is MNHEY and CDR2 is SVGAGI.

As concerns this clonotype: This may stem from a read error, because a much larger clone lies one nucleotide away. This chain joins TRBV10-3 and TRBJ1-2; no reliable D call. Germline V gene sequence: CDR1 ENHRY, CDR2 SYGVKD. CDR3 length: 16 amino acids. V dropped 2 bases and J dropped 2 bases, with 15 bases sitting between them. Here the CDR3 reads CAISERRVLKNYGYTF. The CDR3 coding sequence is TGTGCCATCAGTGAGCGAAGGGTCCTCAAGAACTATGGCTACACCTTC.

This rearrangement joins TRBV12-3 or TRBV12-4 to TRBJ2-6; TRBD1 matches 7 bases. V shed 6 bases, J shed 1 base, and the junction held 3 bases outside the gene matches. This CDR3 comprises 15 residues. CDR3 residues: CASSETGSGANVLTF. CDR3 coding DNA: TGTGCCAGCAGCGAGACAGGGTCTGGGGCCAACGTCCTGACTTTC.

The J gene is TRBJ1-5, the V gene TRBV25-1; 7 bases line up with TRBD1. V lost 3 bases and J lost 0; bases outside the gene matches: 5. CDR1 and CDR2 (germline): MGHDK, SYGVNS. This CDR3 is 16 amino acids long. Here the CDR3 reads CASSEAGGYSNQPQHF. Here the CDR3 DNA reads TGTGCCAGCAGTGAGGCAGGGGGATATAGCAATCAGCCCCAGCATTTT.

DNA of the CDR3: TGTGCCAGCTCCTCGGGCAGACTGGGAACTGAAGCTTTCTTT. The encoded protein is CASSSGRLGTEAFF. J is TRBJ1-1 and V is TRBV19, with D unclear. CDR1 LNHDA and CDR2 SQIVND come from the germline V gene (reference sequence). Trimming cost V 9 bases and J 5 bases, with 19 bases left between them. This CDR3 is built from 14 residues.

This clonotype was found many times. J is TRBJ1-4 and V is TRBV9, with D perhaps matching TRBD1 (5 bases). From germline, CDR1 is SGDLS and CDR2 YYNGEE. V lost 3 bases and J 2 bases, leaving 11 bases between the germline ends. This CDR3 spans 15 amino acids. CDR3: CASSGGWGTNEKLFF. DNA for the CDR3: TGTGCCAGCAGCGGAGGGTGGGGGACTAATGAAAAACTGTTTTTT.

This clonotype was seen ten or more times. The chain has TRBV7-2 and TRBJ1-4; unclear D gene. Trimming removed 0 bases at V and 0 bases at J, with 11 bases between. Germline lookup yields CDR1 SGHTA and CDR2 FQGNSA. The CDR3 has 17 residues. The CDR3 DNA is TGTGCCAGCAGCTTAGCAGGCAGCGAACCAACTAATGAAAAACTGTTTTTT. Encoded protein: CASSLAGSEPTNEKLFF.

The table lists this clonotype with many counts. The genes are TRBV7-9 and TRBJ2-5; D remains unclear. Germline V lookup: CDR1 SEHNR, CDR2 FQNEAQ (reference sequence). V gave up 5 bases and J gave up 0 bases, with 7 bases separating them. CDR3 size: 13 residues. In DNA, the CDR3 is TGTGCCAGCAGCCTAGAGTACCAAGAGACCCAGTACTTC. Its translation is CASSLEYQETQYF.

This clonotype was detected once. V gene TRBV7-9 combines with J gene TRBJ1-1, with unresolved D. Trimming removed 5 bases at V and 5 bases at J, with 15 bases between. The CDR3 has 14 residues. Germline V gene sequence: CDR1 SEHNR, CDR2 FQNEAQ (reference sequence). The CDR3 is CASSRAGAGTEAFF. The CDR3 nucleotides are TGTGCCAGCAGCCGGGCGGGCGCGGGTACTGAAGCTTTCTTT.

As DNA, the CDR3 is TGCAGCGCCTTGGATGGGGCGGCTGAAAAACTGTTTTTT. The encoded protein is CSALDGAAEKLFF. This chain joins TRBV29-1 and TRBJ1-4; possible D gene TRBD1, 5 bases. Trimming left V 7 bases short and J 7 bases short, with 16 bases between. Germline lookup yields CDR1 SQVTM and CDR2 ANQGSEA. The CDR3 is 13 residues long.

This chain joins TRBV7-9 and TRBJ1-6; 8 nucleotides match TRBD1. The CDR3 is made up of 16 amino acids. Germline trimming cut 7 bases from V and 10 bases from J; bases unmatched to any gene: 15. Germline V gene lookup returns CDR1 SEHNR and CDR2 FQNEAQ (reference sequence). The CDR3, as DNA: TGTGCCAGCACAGCGCTACAGGGGGAAGGGGGCTCACCCCTCCACTTT. This codes for CASTALQGEGGSPLHF. The whole variable domain, filled in from reference TRBV7-9 and TRBJ1-6, reads DTGVSQNPRHKITKRGQNVTFRCDPISEHNRLYWYRQTLGQGPEFLTYFQNEAQLEKSRLLSDRFSAERPKGSFSTLEIQRTEQGDSAMYLCASTALQGEGGSPLHFGNGTRLTVT.

The CDR3 protein is CASSLGGSGRLNTGELFF. CDR3 DNA: TGTGCCAGCAGCTTAGGGGGTAGCGGGAGATTGAACACCGGGGAGCTGTTTTTT. The J gene is TRBJ2-2, the V gene TRBV7-2; 9 nucleotides line up with TRBD2. The CDR3 spans 18 residues. Germline assignment: CDR1 SGHTA and CDR2 FQGNSA. Trimming at V came to 1 base and at J to 1 base, leaving 7 bases not matched to a gene.

This sequence joins TRBV10-3 and TRBJ2-5; D is perhaps TRBD1 (5 bases). V lost 6 bases, J lost 4 bases, and 15 bases lay in between. The length of the CDR3 is 14 residues. Germline V gene sequence: CDR1 ENHRY, CDR2 SYGVKD. The CDR3 region is CAIRPQVVVETQYF. CDR3 DNA: TGTGCCATCAGGCCACAGGTGGTTGTAGAGACCCAGTACTTC.

This clonotype occurred many times. The chain is built from TRBV7-2 and TRBJ1-1; possibly TRBD1 for D (5 bases). V shed 5 bases and J shed 4 bases, with 14 bases lying between them. The length of the CDR3 is 14 residues. In germline, CDR1 is SGHTA, CDR2 FQGNSA. The CDR3 DNA reads as TGTGCCAGCAGCCTTGGTTTAGGGGCCACTGAAGCTTTCTTT. Protein: CASSLGLGATEAFF.

V gene TRBV5-1 combines with J gene TRBJ1-2; weak D call: TRBD1 (5 bases). Germline-derived CDR1 and CDR2 are SGHRS and YFSETQ. The CDR3 totals 16 residues. Between the trimmed V and J ends, which lost 5 bases and 8 bases, there was a span of 25 bases. The CDR3 coding sequence is TGCGCCAGCAGTTTACTCGGGACTAGCCTGCTTGGAGGCTACACCTTC. This codes for CASSLLGTSLLGGYTF.

Many counts were recorded for this clonotype. The chain recombines TRBV29-1 with TRBJ2-7, with D perhaps matching TRBD1 (6 bases). V lost 2 bases and J lost 6, with 8 bases in between. The CDR3 sequence is 11 residues long. Per the germline V gene, CDR1 is SQVTM and CDR2 is ANQGSEA. The CDR3 protein is CSVEYRAEQYF. The DNA of the CDR3 is TGCAGCGTTGAATACAGGGCCGAGCAGTACTTC.

Many counts were recorded for this clonotype. V and J are TRBV7-6 and TRBJ2-7; TRBD2 matches 9 bases. The CDR3 has 17 amino acids. Trimming removed 5 bases from V and 0 bases from J; junction bases left unmatched: 11. CDR1 is SGHVS, CDR2 FNYEAQ, per germline. The CDR3 nucleotides read TGTGCCAGCAGCGGGCCGGGGGGGACTAGCCTCTCCTACGAGCAGTACTTC. It encodes CASSGPGGTSLSYEQYF.

This chain joins TRBV12-3 or TRBV12-4 and TRBJ1-3; D remains ambiguous. The length of the CDR3 is 18 residues. The DNA of the CDR3 is TGTGCTAGTGGTTTGGGCCGACACTCCCTGGGCTCTGGAAACACCATATATTTT. Translated, it gives CASGLGRHSLGSGNTIYF.

This clonotype is a singleton in its sample. A much larger clone sits a single nucleotide away, making a read error possible. The chain recombines TRBV7-2 with TRBJ1-4; a possible D gene is TRBD1 (5 bases). There are 13 residues in the CDR3. The germline CDR1 and CDR2 sequences are SGHTA and FQGNSA. CDR3 amino acids: CASSPGQIEKPFF. The CDR3 coding sequence is TGTGCCAGCAGCCCCGGACAAATCGAAAAACCGTTTTTT. The entire variable domain, with the rest obtained from reference TRBV7-2 and TRBJ1-4, is as follows: GAGVSQSPSNKVTEKGKDVELRCDPISGHTALYWYRQSLGQGLEFLIYFQGNSAPDKSGLPSDRFSAERTGGSVSTLTIQRTQQEDSAVYLCASSPGQIEKPFFGSGTQLSVL.

The rearrangement joins TRBV5-1 to TRBJ2-3; 9 bases agree with TRBD2. The CDR3 covers 15 residues. J gave up 1 base and V 0 bases, and 0 bases lay outside the gene matches. Germline CDR1 reads SGHRS; CDR2 reads YFSETQ. The CDR3 region is CASSLGTSGTDTQYF. CDR3 nucleotide sequence: TGCGCCAGCAGCTTGGGGACTAGCGGCACAGATACGCAGTATTTT.

In the case of this clonotype: Just one base apart from a much larger clone, this may be a read error. The chain combines TRBV10-3 with TRBJ1-5, with 7 bases identical to TRBD1. CDR1 is ENHRY, CDR2 SYGVKD, per germline. The CDR3 covers 15 residues. The CDR3 sequence is CASSNSGRGHQPQHF. The CDR3 DNA follows: TGTGCCAGCAGTAACTCGGGTAGGGGGCATCAGCCCCAGCATTTT.

This clonotype was counted ten times or more. V usage is TRBV20-1 and J usage is TRBJ1-5, with TRBD1 matching 9 bases. Germline-derived CDR1 and CDR2 are DFQATT and SNEGSKA (reference sequence). J was trimmed by 4 bases and V by 5 bases; bases with no gene match: 9. CDR3 length equals 15 residues. CDR3 DNA: TGCAGTGCTCAAACCGGGACAGGGTGGAATCAGCCCCAGCATTTT. Translated: CSAQTGTGWNQPQHF.

This clonotype was seen many times. This chain connects TRBV10-2 to TRBJ1-1; no clear D gene. Trimming shortened V by 8 bases and J by 7 bases, and 8 bases separated the two germline ends. Germline V gene data show CDR1 as WSHSY and CDR2 as SAAADI. The CDR3 covers 10 residues. The CDR3 loop is CASGGVEAFF. The DNA of the CDR3 is TGCGCCAGCGGTGGTGTTGAAGCTTTCTTT.